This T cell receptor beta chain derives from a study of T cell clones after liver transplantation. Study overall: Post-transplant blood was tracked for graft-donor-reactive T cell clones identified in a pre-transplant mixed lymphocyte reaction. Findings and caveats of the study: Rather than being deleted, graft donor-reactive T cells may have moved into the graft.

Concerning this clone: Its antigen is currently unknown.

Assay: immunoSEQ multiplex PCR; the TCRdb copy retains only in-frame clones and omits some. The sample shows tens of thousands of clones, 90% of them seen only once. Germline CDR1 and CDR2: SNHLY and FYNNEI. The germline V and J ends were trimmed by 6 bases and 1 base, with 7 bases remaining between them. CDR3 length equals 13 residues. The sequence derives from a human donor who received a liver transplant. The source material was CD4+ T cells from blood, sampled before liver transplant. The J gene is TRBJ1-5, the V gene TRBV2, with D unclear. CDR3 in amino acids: CASSVYSNQPQHF. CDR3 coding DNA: TGTGCCAGCAGCGTATACAGCAATCAGCCCCAGCATTTT.